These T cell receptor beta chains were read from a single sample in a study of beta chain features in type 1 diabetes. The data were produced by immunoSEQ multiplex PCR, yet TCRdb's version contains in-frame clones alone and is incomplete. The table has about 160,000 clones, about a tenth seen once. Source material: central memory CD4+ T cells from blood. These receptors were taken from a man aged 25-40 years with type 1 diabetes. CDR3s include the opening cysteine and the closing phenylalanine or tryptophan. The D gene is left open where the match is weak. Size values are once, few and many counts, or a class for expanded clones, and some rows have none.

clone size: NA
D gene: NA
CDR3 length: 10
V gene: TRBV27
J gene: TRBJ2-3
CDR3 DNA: TGTGCCAGCAGGTCCCCATCGCAGTATTTT
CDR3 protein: CASRSPSQYF

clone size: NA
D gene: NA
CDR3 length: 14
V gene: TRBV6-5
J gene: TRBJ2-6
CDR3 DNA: TGTGCCAGCAGTCCGAGCTCTGGGGCCAACGTCCTGACTTTC
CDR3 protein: CASSPSSGANVLTF

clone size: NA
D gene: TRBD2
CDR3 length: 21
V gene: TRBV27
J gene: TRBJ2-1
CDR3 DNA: TGTGCCAGCAGTCCCCTACTACTAGCGGGAGATCTGGGGAACTCCTACAATGAGCAGTTCTTC
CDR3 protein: CASSPLLLAGDLGNSYNEQFF

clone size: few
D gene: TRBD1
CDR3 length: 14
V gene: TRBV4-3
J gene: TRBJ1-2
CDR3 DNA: TGCGCCAGCAGCCAAGGCGGGACAGGGGGAGGCTACACCTTC
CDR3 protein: CASSQGGTGGGYTF

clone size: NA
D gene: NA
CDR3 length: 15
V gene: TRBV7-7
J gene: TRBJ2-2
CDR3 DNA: TGTGCCAGCAGTCCAATGACAGGAATCACCGGGGAGCTGTTTTTT
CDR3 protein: CASSPMTGITGELFF

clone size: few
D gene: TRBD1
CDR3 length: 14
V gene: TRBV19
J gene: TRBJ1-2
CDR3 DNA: TGTGCCAGTAGTATAAAACAGGGGAACTATGGCTACACCTTC
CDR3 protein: CASSIKQGNYGYTF

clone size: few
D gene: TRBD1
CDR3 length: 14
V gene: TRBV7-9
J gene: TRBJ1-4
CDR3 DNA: TGTGCCAGCAGCCGTGGGACAGGGCATGAAAAACTGTTTTTT
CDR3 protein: CASSRGTGHEKLFF

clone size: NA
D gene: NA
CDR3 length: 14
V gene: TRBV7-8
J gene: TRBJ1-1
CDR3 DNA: TGTGCCAGCAGCCTAACTCCGGGGAACACTGAAGCTTTCTTT
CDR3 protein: CASSLTPGNTEAFF

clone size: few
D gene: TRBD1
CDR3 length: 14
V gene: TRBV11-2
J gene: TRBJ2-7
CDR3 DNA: TGTGCCAGCAGACGAGACAGGGATGACTACGAGCAGTACTTC
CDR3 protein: CASRRDRDDYEQYF

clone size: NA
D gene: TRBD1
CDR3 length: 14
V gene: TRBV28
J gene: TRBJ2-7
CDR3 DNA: TGTGCCAGCAGGGTTGGACAGGGGCTGTACGAGCAGTACTTC
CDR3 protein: CASRVGQGLYEQYF

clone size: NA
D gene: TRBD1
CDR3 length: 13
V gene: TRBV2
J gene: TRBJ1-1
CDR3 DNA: TGTGCCAGCACCTACGACAGGGATGCTGAAGCTTTCTTT
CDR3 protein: CASTYDRDAEAFF

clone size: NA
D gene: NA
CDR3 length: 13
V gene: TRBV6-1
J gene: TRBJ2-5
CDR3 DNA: TGTGCCAGCAGTGCTTCGCGGCAAGAGACCCAGTACTTC
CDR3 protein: CASSASRQETQYF

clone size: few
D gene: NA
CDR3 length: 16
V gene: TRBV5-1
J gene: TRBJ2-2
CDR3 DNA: TGCGCCAGCAGCTTTGGAGGCGCCCCGAACACCGGGGAGCTGTTTTTT
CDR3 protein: CASSFGGAPNTGELFF

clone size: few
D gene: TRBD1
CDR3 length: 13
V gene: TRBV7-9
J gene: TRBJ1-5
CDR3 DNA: TGTGCCAGTGACAGGGGGAGCAATCAGCCCCAGCATTTT
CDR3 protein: CASDRGSNQPQHF

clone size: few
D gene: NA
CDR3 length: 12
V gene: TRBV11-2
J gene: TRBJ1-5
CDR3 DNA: TGTGCCAGCAGCATAGGAGTTCAGCCCCAGCATTTT
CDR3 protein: CASSIGVQPQHF

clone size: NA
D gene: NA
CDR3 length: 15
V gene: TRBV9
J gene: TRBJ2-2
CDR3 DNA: TGTGCCAGCAGCGTACTAGGACAGAACACCGGGGAGCTGTTTTTT
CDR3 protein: CASSVLGQNTGELFF

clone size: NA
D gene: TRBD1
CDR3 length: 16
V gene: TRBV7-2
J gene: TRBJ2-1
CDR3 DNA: TGTGCCAGCAGCTTGGCGGGACAGGGACCGCAGAATGAGCAGTTCTTC
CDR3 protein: CASSLAGQGPQNEQFF

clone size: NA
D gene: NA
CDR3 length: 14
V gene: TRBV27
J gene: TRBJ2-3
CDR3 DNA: TGTGCCAGCAGTTTATCAGCACCCACAGATACGCAGTATTTT
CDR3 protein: CASSLSAPTDTQYF

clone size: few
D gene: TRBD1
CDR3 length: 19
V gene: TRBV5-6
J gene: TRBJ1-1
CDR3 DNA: TGTGCCAGCAGCCCTACCAGACCGGGACAGGGTCAAAAGAGGACTGAAGCTTTCTTT
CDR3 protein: CASSPTRPGQGQKRTEAFF

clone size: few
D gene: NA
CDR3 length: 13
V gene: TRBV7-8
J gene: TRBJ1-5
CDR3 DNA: TGTGCCAGCAGCTTTGGGGGGAGGGAGCCCCAGCATTTT
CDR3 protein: CASSFGGREPQHF

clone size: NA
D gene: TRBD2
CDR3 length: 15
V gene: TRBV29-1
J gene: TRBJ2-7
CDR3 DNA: TGCAGCGTTGAAGGGGGACTAGCGGGAGGGCCCGGGCAGTACTTC
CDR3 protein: CSVEGGLAGGPGQYF

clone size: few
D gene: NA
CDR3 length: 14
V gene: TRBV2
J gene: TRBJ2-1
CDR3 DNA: TGTGCCAGCCTCCGGGACTTATTCTACAATGAGCAGTTCTTC
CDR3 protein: CASLRDLFYNEQFF

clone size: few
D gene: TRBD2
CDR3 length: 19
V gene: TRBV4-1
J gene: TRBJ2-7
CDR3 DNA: TGCGCCAGCAGCCAAGAGGATTTGTCCAGGGAGGGATTTGCCTACGAGCAGTACTTC
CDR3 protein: CASSQEDLSREGFAYEQYF

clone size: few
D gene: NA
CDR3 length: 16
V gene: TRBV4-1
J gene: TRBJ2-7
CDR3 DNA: TGCGCCAGCAGCCAAGTGGCAAAGGACAGCTCCTACGAGCAGTACTTC
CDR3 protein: CASSQVAKDSSYEQYF

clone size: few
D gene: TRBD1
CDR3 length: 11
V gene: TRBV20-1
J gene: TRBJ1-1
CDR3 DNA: TGCAGTGCTGAAGGGACAGGGAACGCTTTCTTT
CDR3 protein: CSAEGTGNAFF

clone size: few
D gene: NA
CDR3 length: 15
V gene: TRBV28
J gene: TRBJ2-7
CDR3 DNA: TGTGCCAGCACCCCTTCGGGGGAAGGCTCCTACGAGCAGTACTTC
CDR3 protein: CASTPSGEGSYEQYF

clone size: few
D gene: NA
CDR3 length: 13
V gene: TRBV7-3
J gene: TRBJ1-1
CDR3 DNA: TGTGCCAGCAGCGCCGGGACATTCGGTGAAGCTTTCTTT
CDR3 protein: CASSAGTFGEAFF

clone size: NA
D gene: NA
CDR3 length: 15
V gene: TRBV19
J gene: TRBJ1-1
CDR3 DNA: TGTGCCAGTAGTATAGTACTCGACAGCAACACTGAAGCTTTCTTT
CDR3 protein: CASSIVLDSNTEAFF

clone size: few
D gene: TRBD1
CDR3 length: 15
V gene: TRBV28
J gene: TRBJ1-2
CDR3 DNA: TGTGCCAGCAGTCCAGCCAGCGACAGGGTTCATGGCTACACCTTC
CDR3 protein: CASSPASDRVHGYTF

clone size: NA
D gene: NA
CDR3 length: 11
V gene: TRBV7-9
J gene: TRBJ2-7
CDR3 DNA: TGTGCCAGCAGCCCCAGGGACGAGCAGTACTTC
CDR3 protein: CASSPRDEQYF

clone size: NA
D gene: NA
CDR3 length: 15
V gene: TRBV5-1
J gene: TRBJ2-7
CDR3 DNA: TGCGCCAGCAGCCCTACACTAGCACCGAGCTACGAGCAGTACTTC
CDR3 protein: CASSPTLAPSYEQYF

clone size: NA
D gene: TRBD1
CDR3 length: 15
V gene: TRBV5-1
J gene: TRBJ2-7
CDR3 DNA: TGCGCCAGCAACTCCGCGGGACAGGGGGGGTCCGAGCAGTACTTC
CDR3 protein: CASNSAGQGGSEQYF